These T cell receptor beta chains were read from a single sample in a study of cytomegalovirus exposure and HLA in healthy donors. Here immunoSEQ multiplex PCR was the method, and the copy in TCRdb shows in-frame clones only, minus some. The sample shows over 250,000 clones, approximately 83% of them seen only once. Source material: PBMCs. These receptors were taken from a woman between 18 and 30 years old in good health and CMV-seronegative. The CDR3 runs from the conserved cysteine through the conserved F or W. Each record gives: CDR3 DNA, CDR3 protein, clone size, CDR3 length, V gene, J gene, D gene. The D gene is left open where the match is weak. The size field is filled for only some rows; it gives once, few, many or a size class.

TGTGCCACCCTCTACAGGGACACTGAAGCTTTCTTT	CATLYRDTEAFF	.	12	TRBV27	TRBJ1-1	.
TGCGCCAGCAGCTTGCTTGGGACAGGGGGCTACGAGCAGTACTTC	CASSLLGTGGYEQYF	few	15	TRBV5-1	TRBJ2-7	TRBD1
TGCAGCGTTGACTTGGGGCATACCGGGGAGCTGTTTTTT	CSVDLGHTGELFF	.	13	TRBV29-1	TRBJ2-2	.
TGTGCCAGTAGTGTGCAGGGGTCTAGAGAGCAGTACTTC	CASSVQGSREQYF	.	13	TRBV19	TRBJ2-7	.
TGTGCCAGCAGCATTTCGGGGGAGGACACTGAAGCTTTCTTT	CASSISGEDTEAFF	.	14	TRBV6-5	TRBJ1-1	.
TGTGCCAGCAGCGATACCACTTGGGAGGCTCAGAGAGATACGCAGTATTTT	CASSDTTWEAQRDTQYF	.	17	TRBV7-8	TRBJ2-3	.
TGTGCCTGGAGTGTACTTAGAGGCAATGAGCAGTTCTTC	CAWSVLRGNEQFF	.	13	TRBV30	TRBJ2-1	.
TGTGCCAGCAGCCAAGAGGCAGGGCTCGATGGCTACACCTTC	CASSQEAGLDGYTF	.	14	TRBV4-2	TRBJ1-2	.
TGTGCCAGCAGCTTCGGACAGGGACCCTACGAGCAGTACTTC	CASSFGQGPYEQYF	.	14	TRBV7-9	TRBJ2-7	TRBD1
TGCGCCAGCAGGCGCGGGAACACCGGGGAGCTGTTTTTT	CASRRGNTGELFF	.	13	TRBV4-3	TRBJ2-2	.
TGCGCCAGCAGCCGGGCGCGCGACACCGAGCAGTACTTC	CASSRARDTEQYF	once	13	TRBV4-3	TRBJ2-7	.
TGCGCCAGCAGTGCCCGACAGGGGAGTGAGCAGTTCTTC	CASSARQGSEQFF	.	13	TRBV10-1	TRBJ2-1	TRBD1
TGTGCCAGCAGCCCCCGCAGGTCAGGGGACACCGGGGAGCTGTTTTTT	CASSPRRSGDTGELFF	.	16	TRBV7-3	TRBJ2-2	.
TGCGCCAGCAGCCAAGACTACGGCACAGATACGCAGTATTTT	CASSQDYGTDTQYF	.	14	TRBV4-1	TRBJ2-3	.
TGTGCTGTCAAAGGACAGGGCTATTATGGCTACACCTTC	CAVKGQGYYGYTF	many	13	TRBV19	TRBJ1-2	TRBD1
TGTGCCAGCAGTCACAGGGGGCGTTGGGCGAACACTGAAGCTTTCTTT	CASSHRGRWANTEAFF	.	16	TRBV2	TRBJ1-1	TRBD1
TGTGCTAGTGGTTTGGTAAGGCAGGGGGCGAGAGCCTACAATGAGCAGTTCTTC	CASGLVRQGARAYNEQFF	once	18	TRBV12-5	TRBJ2-1	TRBD1
TGTGCCAGCAGTTTGGAGGGGGCCCATAGCAATCAGCCCCAGCATTTT	CASSLEGAHSNQPQHF	.	16	TRBV27	TRBJ1-5	TRBD1
TGTGCCAGCTCACCACCGCTCGGAGAGACCCAGTACTTC	CASSPPLGETQYF	.	13	TRBV18	TRBJ2-5	.
TGTGCCAGCAGCGGCCGAGTGATGACAGGGGGCGAGACACTGTTTTTT	CASSGRVMTGGETLFF	.	16	TRBV9	TRBJ1-4	TRBD1